A selection of T cell receptor beta chains follows, all from one sample in a study of CD8 T cells in Susac syndrome. Via MiXCR, TCRdb re-called the immunoSEQ multiplex PCR reads, giving one row per CDR3 protein. The table lists around 150,000 distinct CDR3 sequences, roughly 95% of them singletons, with more than 0.075% in the top ten. Material for sequencing was CD4+ T cells from PBMCs. These receptors all come from a human donor with Susac syndrome. The CDR3 runs from the conserved cysteine through the conserved F or W. Each record gives: J gene, CDR3 length, D gene, V gene, clone size, CDR3 protein, CDR3 DNA. The D gene is left open where the match is weak. Some rows have no size entry. The others give once, few or many, or a class for an expanded clone.

>TRBJ2-3|15|NA|TRBV3-1|NA
CASSQTRDGTDTQYF
TGTGCCAGCAGCCAGACTAGGGACGGGACAGATACGCAGTATTTT
>TRBJ2-3|17|TRBD2|TRBV2|NA
CASREQISRGGTDTQYF
TGTGCCAGCAGGGAACAGATCAGTCGGGGGGGCACAGATACGCAGTATTTT
>TRBJ1-1|18|TRBD1|TRBV3-1|NA
CASSQDRSGGLRNTEAFF
TGTGCCAGCAGCCAAGATCGATCAGGGGGACTTCGGAACACTGAAGCTTTCTTT
>TRBJ2-5|15|NA|TRBV5-4|NA
CASTDRGAAGETQYF
TGTGCCAGCACCGACCGGGGGGCAGCGGGGGAGACCCAGTACTTC
>TRBJ2-5|16|TRBD1|TRBV5-1|NA
CASSLGTGGIGETQYF
TGCGCCAGCAGCTTGGGGACAGGGGGCATTGGAGAGACCCAGTACTTC
>TRBJ1-1|13|NA|TRBV15|NA
CATSAPESTEAFF
TGTGCCACCAGCGCACCGGAGAGCACTGAAGCTTTCTTT
>TRBJ2-7|16|NA|TRBV23-1|NA
CASRPFGTKRGGEQYF
TGCGCCAGCAGGCCGTTCGGGACAAAAAGGGGGGGCGAGCAGTACTTC
>TRBJ2-2|14|TRBD2|TRBV11-2|NA
CASSPGGASGELFF
TGTGCCAGCAGCCCCGGGGGGGCCTCCGGGGAGCTGTTTTTT
>TRBJ2-2|16|NA|TRBV4-1|NA
CASSQVTSKRTGELFF
TGCGCCAGCAGCCAAGTAACTAGTAAGAGAACCGGGGAGCTGTTTTTT
>TRBJ2-3|13|TRBD1|TRBV20-1|NA
CSARAGTGGVEVF
TGCAGTGCTAGGGCTGGGACAGGGGGCGTGGAAGTTTTT
>TRBJ2-1|17|NA|TRBV3-1|NA
CASSRKRKTRLYNEQFF
TGTGCCAGCAGCCGAAAGAGGAAAACTAGACTTTACAATGAGCAGTTCTTC
>TRBJ2-1|15|NA|TRBV14|NA
CASSHRLTSVNEQFF
TGTGCCAGCAGCCATCGGCTGACTAGTGTGAATGAGCAGTTCTTC
>TRBJ2-6|16|TRBD1|TRBV11-2|NA
CASSFGTGVGANVLTF
TGTGCCAGCAGCTTCGGGACAGGGGTTGGGGCCAACGTCCTGACTTTC
>TRBJ2-5|13|NA|TRBV29-1|NA
CSVSPGLQETQYF
TGCAGCGTTTCCCCAGGGCTTCAAGAGACCCAGTACTTC
>TRBJ1-1|17|NA|TRBV12-3/TRBV12-4|NA
CASSLGPGAAPNTEAFF
TGTGCCAGCAGTTTAGGGCCCGGGGCCGCGCCTAACACTGAAGCTTTCTTT
>TRBJ2-5|14|TRBD1|TRBV3-1|NA
CASSSTGERETQYF
TGTGCCAGCAGCTCAACAGGGGAAAGGGAGACCCAGTACTTC
>TRBJ2-7|16|TRBD1|TRBV4-1|NA
CASSQASGQGAYEQYF
TGCGCCAGCAGCCAAGCTTCGGGACAGGGGGCTTACGAGCAGTACTTC
>TRBJ1-5|13|NA|TRBV12-3/TRBV12-4|NA
CASTQTGNQPQHF
TGTGCCAGCACTCAAACAGGGAATCAGCCCCAGCATTTT
>TRBJ1-6|14|TRBD1|TRBV2|NA
CATRQTGGGSPLHF
TGTGCCACCCGCCAGACAGGGGGCGGTTCACCCCTCCACTTT
>TRBJ1-4|16|NA|TRBV6-1|once
CASSDNRLTLDEKLFF
TGTGCCAGCAGTGACAACAGACTGACTCTGGATGAAAAACTGTTTTTT